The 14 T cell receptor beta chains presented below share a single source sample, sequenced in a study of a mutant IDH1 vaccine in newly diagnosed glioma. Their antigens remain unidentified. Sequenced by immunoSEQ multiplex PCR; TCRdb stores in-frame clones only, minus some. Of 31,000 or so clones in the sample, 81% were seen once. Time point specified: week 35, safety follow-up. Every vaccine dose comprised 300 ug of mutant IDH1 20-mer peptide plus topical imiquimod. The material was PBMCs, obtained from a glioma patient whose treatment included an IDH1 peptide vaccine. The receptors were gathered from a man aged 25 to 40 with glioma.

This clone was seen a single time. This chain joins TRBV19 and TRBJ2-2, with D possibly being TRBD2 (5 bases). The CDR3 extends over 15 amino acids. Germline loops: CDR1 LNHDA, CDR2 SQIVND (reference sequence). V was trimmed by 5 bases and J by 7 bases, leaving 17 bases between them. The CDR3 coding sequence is TGTGCCAGTAGTTATAGCGTGAATGCTGGCGGGGAGCTGTTTTTT. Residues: CASSYSVNAGGELFF. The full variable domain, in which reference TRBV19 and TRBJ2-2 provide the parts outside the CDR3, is DGGITQSPKYLFRKEGQNVTLSCEQNLNHDAMYWYRQDPGQGLRLIYYSQIVNDFQKGDIAEGYSVSREKKESFPLTVTSAQKNPTAFYLCASSYSVNAGGELFFGEGSRLTVL.

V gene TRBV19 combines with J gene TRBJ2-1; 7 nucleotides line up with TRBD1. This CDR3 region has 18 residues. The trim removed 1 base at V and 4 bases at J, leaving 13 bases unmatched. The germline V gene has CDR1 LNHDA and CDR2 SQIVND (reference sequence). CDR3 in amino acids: CASSIGGGPRVPYNEQFF. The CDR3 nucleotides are TGTGCCAGTAGTATAGGAGGGGGCCCGCGGGTCCCGTACAATGAGCAGTTCTTC.

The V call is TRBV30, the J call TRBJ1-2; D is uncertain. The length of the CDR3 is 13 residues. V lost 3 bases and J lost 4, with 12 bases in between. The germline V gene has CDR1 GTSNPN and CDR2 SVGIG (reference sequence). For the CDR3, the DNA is TGTGCCTGGAGCCAGACCGTAACCTATGGCTACACCTTC. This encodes CAWSQTVTYGYTF. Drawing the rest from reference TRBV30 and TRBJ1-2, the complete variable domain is SQTIHQWPATLVQPVGSPLSLECTVEGTSNPNLYWYRQAAGRGLQLLFYSVGIGQISSEVPQNLSASRPQDRQFILSSKKLLLSDSGFYLCAWSQTVTYGYTFGSGTRLTVV.

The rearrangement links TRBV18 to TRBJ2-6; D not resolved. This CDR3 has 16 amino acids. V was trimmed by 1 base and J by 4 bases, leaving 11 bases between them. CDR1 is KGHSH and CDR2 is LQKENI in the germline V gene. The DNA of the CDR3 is TGTGCCAGCTCACCACGCTCGGTAGCCGGGGCCAACGTCCTGACTTTC. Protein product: CASSPRSVAGANVLTF. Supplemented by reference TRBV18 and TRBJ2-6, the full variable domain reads NAGVMQNPRHLVRRRGQEARLRCSPMKGHSHVYWYRQLPEEGLKFMVYLQKENIIDESGMPKERFSAEFPKEGPSILRIQQVVRGDSAAYFCASSPRSVAGANVLTFGAGSRLTVL.

In DNA form, the CDR3 reads TGTGCCAGCAGTTTGGCTGGATGGGGCAATCAGCCCCAGCATTTT. As protein: CASSLAGWGNQPQHF. This sequence joins TRBV27 and TRBJ1-5; the D is unclear. Per germline, CDR1 MNHEY and CDR2 SMNVEV (reference sequence). Trimming took off 3 bases at V and 2 bases at J, with 11 bases between the two ends. The CDR3 is made up of 15 amino acids.

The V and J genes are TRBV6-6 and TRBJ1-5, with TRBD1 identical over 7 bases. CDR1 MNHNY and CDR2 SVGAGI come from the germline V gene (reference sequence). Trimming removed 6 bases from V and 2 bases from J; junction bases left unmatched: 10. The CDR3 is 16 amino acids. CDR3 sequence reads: CASSHSGGNGNQPQHF. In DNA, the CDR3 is TGTGCCAGCAGCCACTCAGGGGGGAATGGCAATCAGCCCCAGCATTTT.

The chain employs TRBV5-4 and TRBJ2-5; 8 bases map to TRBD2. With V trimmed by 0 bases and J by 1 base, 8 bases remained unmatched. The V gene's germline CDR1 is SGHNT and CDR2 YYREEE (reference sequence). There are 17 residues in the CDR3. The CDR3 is CASSLAPFREGQETQYF. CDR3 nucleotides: TGTGCCAGCAGCTTGGCACCCTTCCGGGAGGGCCAAGAGACCCAGTACTTC.

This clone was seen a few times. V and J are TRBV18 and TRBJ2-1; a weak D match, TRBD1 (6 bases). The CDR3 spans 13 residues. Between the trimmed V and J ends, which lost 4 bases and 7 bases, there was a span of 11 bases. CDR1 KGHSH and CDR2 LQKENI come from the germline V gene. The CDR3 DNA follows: TGTGCCAGCTCACGGACAGCCTTGAATGAGCAGTTCTTC. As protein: CASSRTALNEQFF.

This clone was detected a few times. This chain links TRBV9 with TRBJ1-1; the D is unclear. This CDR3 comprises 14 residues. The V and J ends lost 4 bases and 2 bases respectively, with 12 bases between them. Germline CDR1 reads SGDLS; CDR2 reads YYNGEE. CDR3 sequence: CASSSHAANTEAFF. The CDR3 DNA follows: TGTGCCAGCAGCTCCCATGCGGCCAACACTGAAGCTTTCTTT.

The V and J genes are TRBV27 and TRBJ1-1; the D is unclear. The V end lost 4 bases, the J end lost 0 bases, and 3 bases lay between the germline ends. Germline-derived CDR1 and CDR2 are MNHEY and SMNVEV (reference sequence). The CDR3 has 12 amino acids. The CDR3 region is CASSSVNTEAFF. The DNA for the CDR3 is TGTGCCAGCAGTTCCGTGAACACTGAAGCTTTCTTT.

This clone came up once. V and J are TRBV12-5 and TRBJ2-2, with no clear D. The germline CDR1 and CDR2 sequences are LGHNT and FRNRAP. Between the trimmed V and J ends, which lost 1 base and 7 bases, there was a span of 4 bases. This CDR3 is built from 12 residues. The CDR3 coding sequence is TGTGCTAGTGGTTTGGCGGTCGGGGAGCTGTTTTTT. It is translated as CASGLAVGELFF.

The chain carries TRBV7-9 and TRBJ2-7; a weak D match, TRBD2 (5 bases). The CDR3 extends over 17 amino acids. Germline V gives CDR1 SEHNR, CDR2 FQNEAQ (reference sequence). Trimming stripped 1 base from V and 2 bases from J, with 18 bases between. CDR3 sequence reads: CASSLVLVGDVPYEQYF. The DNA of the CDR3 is TGTGCCAGCAGCTTAGTGTTAGTGGGAGACGTTCCCTACGAGCAGTACTTC.

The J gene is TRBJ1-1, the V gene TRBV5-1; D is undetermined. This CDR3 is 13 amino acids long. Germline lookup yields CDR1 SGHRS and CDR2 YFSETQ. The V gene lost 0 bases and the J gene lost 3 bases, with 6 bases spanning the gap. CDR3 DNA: TGCGCCAGCAGCTTGGAAGGGCACACTGAAGCTTTCTTT. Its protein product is CASSLEGHTEAFF.

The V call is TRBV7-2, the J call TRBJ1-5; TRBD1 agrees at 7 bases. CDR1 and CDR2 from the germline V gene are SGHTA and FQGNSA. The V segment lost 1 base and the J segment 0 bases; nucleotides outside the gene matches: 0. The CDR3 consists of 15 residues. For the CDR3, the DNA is TGTGCCAGCAGCTTAGGGGACAGTAGCAATCAGCCCCAGCATTTT. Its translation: CASSLGDSSNQPQHF. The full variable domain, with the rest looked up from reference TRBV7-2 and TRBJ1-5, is GAGVSQSPSNKVTEKGKDVELRCDPISGHTALYWYRQSLGQGLEFLIYFQGNSAPDKSGLPSDRFSAERTGGSVSTLTIQRTQQEDSAVYLCASSLGDSSNQPQHFGDGTRLSIL.